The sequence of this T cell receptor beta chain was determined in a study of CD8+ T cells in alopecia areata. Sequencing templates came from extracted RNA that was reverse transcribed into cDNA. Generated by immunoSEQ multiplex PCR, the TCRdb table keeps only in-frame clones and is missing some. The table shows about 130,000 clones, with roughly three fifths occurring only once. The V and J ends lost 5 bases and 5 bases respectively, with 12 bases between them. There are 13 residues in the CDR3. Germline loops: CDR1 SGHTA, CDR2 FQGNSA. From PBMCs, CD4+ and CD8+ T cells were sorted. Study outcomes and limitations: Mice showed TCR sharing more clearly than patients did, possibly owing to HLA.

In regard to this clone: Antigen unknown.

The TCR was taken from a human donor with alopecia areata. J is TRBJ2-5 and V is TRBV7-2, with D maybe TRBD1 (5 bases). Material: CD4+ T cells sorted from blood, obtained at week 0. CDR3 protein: CASSAGIRETQYF. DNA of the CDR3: TGTGCCAGCAGCGCAGGGATTCGGGAGACCCAGTACTTC.